These T cell receptor beta chains were read from a single sample in a study of spatial heterogeneity in lung cancer. MiXCR, applied by TCRdb to the 5' RACE reads, yields one record per CDR3 protein. The sample has around 3,000 distinct CDR3 sequences; 15% to 20% are singletons. Source: PBMCs, taken at surgery. These receptors were taken from a female donor with early-stage non-small cell lung cancer. Both conserved end residues are part of each CDR3. Each record gives: clone size, V gene, J gene, D gene, CDR3 DNA, CDR3 protein. The D gene is left open where the match is weak. Where a row states a size, it is once, few, many or the class of an expanded clone; other rows omit it.

medium-sized	TRBV12-3/TRBV12-4	TRBJ1-1	NA	TGTGCCAGCAGTTTCGGGGGGCCTGAAGCTTTCTTT	CASSFGGPEAFF
many	TRBV29-1	TRBJ2-2	NA	TGCAGCGTTCTTGCCGGGGAGCTGTTTTTT	CSVLAGELFF
NA	TRBV6-5	TRBJ2-3	NA	TGTGCCAGCAGTCTTACTGGACTTCTTTCCCCCCCGGATACGCAGTATTTT	CASSLTGLLSPPDTQYF
many	TRBV6-5	TRBJ2-7	NA	TGTGCCAGCAGTTACCGCAGGGATCGCTACGAGCAGTACTTC	CASSYRRDRYEQYF
NA	TRBV19	TRBJ2-1	TRBD2	TGTGCCAGTACAAAGGAAGCGGGAGTCCTCTATGAGCAGTTCTTC	CASTKEAGVLYEQFF
many	TRBV28	TRBJ1-2	NA	TGTGCCAGCAGACCTCACTACAGGGTCGGCTACACCTTC	CASRPHYRVGYTF
NA	TRBV28	TRBJ2-7	NA	TGTGCCAGTCGGGGTAGTGGCAGCTCCTACGAGCAGTACTTC	CASRGSGSSYEQYF
medium-sized	TRBV27	TRBJ2-7	NA	TGTGCCAGCAGTTTATCGGGCGGGGACAGCCAGTACTTC	CASSLSGGDSQYF
many	TRBV6-2/TRBV6-3	TRBJ2-7	NA	TGTGCCAGCAGCCATGGATCGGGCGAGCAGTACTTC	CASSHGSGEQYF
many	TRBV11-2	TRBJ2-3	TRBD1	TGTGCCAGCAGCTTAAGACAGGGGGCAGATACGCAGTATTTT	CASSLRQGADTQYF
medium-sized	TRBV4-1	TRBJ2-6	NA	TGCGCCAGCAGCCAAGAACCCCAGGGGGCCAACGTCCTGACTTTC	CASSQEPQGANVLTF
medium-sized	TRBV27	TRBJ2-7	NA	TGTGCCAGCAGTCCCCGAGCCGGGACCGACCGGTACGAGCAGTACTTC	CASSPRAGTDRYEQYF
many	TRBV7-9	TRBJ2-7	NA	TGTGCCAGCAGCTTAGTAACAGGGAGCAACGAGCAGTACTTC	CASSLVTGSNEQYF
NA	TRBV20-1	TRBJ2-2	TRBD2	TGCAGTGCCCGTGGACTAGCGGGAGTGAACACCGGGGAGCTGTTTTTT	CSARGLAGVNTGELFF
NA	TRBV27	TRBJ1-6	TRBD1	TGTGCCAGCAGTTGGGGGACAGCTAGCAGCTCCTATAATTCACCCCTCCACTTT	CASSWGTASSSYNSPLHF
few	TRBV12-3/TRBV12-4	TRBJ2-1	NA	TGTGCCAGCAGAACTGGAAAGAGCTCCTACAATGAGCAGTTCTTC	CASRTGKSSYNEQFF
many	TRBV29-1	TRBJ2-6	NA	TGCAGCGTAGACAGCTCTGGGGCCAACGTCCTGACTTTC	CSVDSSGANVLTF
many	TRBV5-4	TRBJ2-1	TRBD1	TGTGCCAGCAGCCCATCACAGGGGTATGAGCAGTTCTTC	CASSPSQGYEQFF
NA	TRBV28	TRBJ1-2	NA	TGTGCCAGCAGTCCCTCCCCACAGGGCGGCTATGGCTACACCTTC	CASSPSPQGGYGYTF
many	TRBV27	TRBJ2-1	NA	TGTGCCAGCAGTTTTTCGGCAGGAGAATTGGGGAATGAGCAGTTCTTC	CASSFSAGELGNEQFF
medium-sized	TRBV2	TRBJ1-6	TRBD1	TGTGCCAGCAGTGAATGGTACAGGGGGTACTATAATTCACCCCTCCACTTT	CASSEWYRGYYNSPLHF
many	TRBV23-1	TRBJ1-5	TRBD1	TGCGCCAGCAGTCGTCCCGGGACAGGGTGTGGGCGCAATCAGCCCCAGCATTTT	CASSRPGTGCGRNQPQHF
NA	TRBV11-2	TRBJ2-7	TRBD2	TGTGCCAGCAGCTTCCGCAGCGGGAGTGGTGTCGAGCAGTACTTC	CASSFRSGSGVEQYF
NA	TRBV12-3/TRBV12-4	TRBJ1-5	NA	TGTGCCAGCAGTTTATTCGGGGGGCGAGATAGTCAGCCCCAGCATTTT	CASSLFGGRDSQPQHF
NA	TRBV20-1	TRBJ2-5	NA	TGCAGTGCTAGATTAAAAAGGGAGACCCAGTACTTC	CSARLKRETQYF
many	TRBV29-1	TRBJ2-7	NA	TGCAGCGTTGAATTGAGTTCCTACGAGCAGTACTTC	CSVELSSYEQYF
few	TRBV7-2	TRBJ1-5	TRBD1	TGTGCCAGCAGCTCCCAGACAGGGATCGGCCAGCCCCAGCATTTT	CASSSQTGIGQPQHF
many	TRBV19	TRBJ1-5	NA	TGTGCCAGTAGTATCGGGACAATGGAACATCAGCCCCAGCATTTT	CASSIGTMEHQPQHF
many	TRBV27	TRBJ2-2	NA	TGTGCCAGCTCTCTGGCCGGGAACACCGGGGAGCTGTTTTTT	CASSLAGNTGELFF
many	TRBV29-1	TRBJ2-7	NA	TGCAGCGTTCCCGGACCGGGACATGGCACCTACGAGCAGTACTTC	CSVPGPGHGTYEQYF
few	TRBV12-3/TRBV12-4	TRBJ1-2	NA	TGTGCCAGCAGTTTAAAGGAAGGGTATTATGGCTACACCTTC	CASSLKEGYYGYTF
NA	TRBV12-3/TRBV12-4	TRBJ1-4	TRBD1	TGTGCCAGCAGTTCAGGACAGGGAGGGGGAAAACTGTTTTTT	CASSSGQGGGKLFF
many	TRBV19	TRBJ2-5	TRBD1	TGTGCCAGTAAGCCCGGGACAGGGAGCAAAGAGACCCAGTACTTC	CASKPGTGSKETQYF
NA	TRBV20-1	TRBJ2-7	NA	TGCAGTGCTAGAGGGGAGGCGCAGGCCTACGAGCAGTACTTC	CSARGEAQAYEQYF
NA	TRBV28	TRBJ2-7	TRBD2	TGTGCCAGCAGTTCACCGGGACTAGCGCCCGAGCAGTACTTC	CASSSPGLAPEQYF
NA	TRBV14	TRBJ1-3	NA	TGTGCCAGCAGGATGGCGGTTCCTGGGAACACCATATATTTT	CASRMAVPGNTIYF
many	TRBV20-1	TRBJ2-5	TRBD2	TGCAGTGCTAGAGATCTTAACAGGGCATTAGCGGGGGGCGAGACCCAGTACTTC	CSARDLNRALAGGETQYF
medium-sized	TRBV7-3	TRBJ2-2	NA	TGTGCCAGCAGCTTAACCCCGAGCGGGGAGCTGTTTTTT	CASSLTPSGELFF
many	TRBV6-1	TRBJ1-5	NA	TGTGCCAGCAAGGAAGGCAATCAGCCCCAGCATTTT	CASKEGNQPQHF
many	TRBV2	TRBJ2-7	TRBD2	TGTGCCGGCGGTAGCGGGGCCCCGACCTACGAGCAGTACTTC	CAGGSGAPTYEQYF
many	TRBV11-2	TRBJ2-5	NA	TGTGCCAGCAGCTTAGATTTGGAGACCCAGTACTTC	CASSLDLETQYF
many	TRBV27	TRBJ2-7	TRBD2	TGTGCCAGCAGTTCGGGACTACACTACGAGGGTTGGTACTTC	CASSSGLHYEGWYF
NA	TRBV28	TRBJ2-7	NA	TGTGCCAGCAAGAGGGCCTACGAGCAGTACTTC	CASKRAYEQYF
many	TRBV11-3	TRBJ2-1	TRBD1	TGTGCCAGCAGCTTTGGGCAGGGGGCGATTGAGCAGTTCTTC	CASSFGQGAIEQFF
NA	TRBV28	TRBJ2-7	TRBD2	TGTGCCAGCAGCGCTCTCCCGGGACTAGCGGGAGGTCAACCCTACGAGCAGTACTTC	CASSALPGLAGGQPYEQYF
few	TRBV4-2	TRBJ2-7	NA	TGTGCCAGCAGCCAAGTCGGGGGAGTTGAGCAGTACTTC	CASSQVGGVEQYF
medium-sized	TRBV28	TRBJ1-1	NA	TGTGCCAGCCCACCCCCGACAGGGAACACTGAAGCTTTCTTT	CASPPPTGNTEAFF
NA	TRBV7-8	TRBJ2-1	TRBD2	TGTGCCAGCAGCTTCCCCGAACCGGGGGGGGCTGACTACAATGAGCAGTTCTTC	CASSFPEPGGADYNEQFF
many	TRBV20-1	TRBJ2-7	TRBD2	TGCAGTGCTAGAGATCCTAGCGGTCCCTACGAGCAGTACTTC	CSARDPSGPYEQYF
few	TRBV4-1	TRBJ2-1	TRBD2	TGCGCCAGCAGCCCCCGCTCGACTAGCGGGAGGGCTGAGCAGTTCTTC	CASSPRSTSGRAEQFF
medium-sized	TRBV7-9	TRBJ2-2	TRBD2	TGTGCCAGCAGCCTCGTCTTGACTAGCGGGGTCACCGGGGAGCTGTTTTTT	CASSLVLTSGVTGELFF
many	TRBV14	TRBJ2-7	NA	TGTGCCAGCAGCCAAGGAGTAACCCTAATTTACGAGCAGTACTTC	CASSQGVTLIYEQYF
few	TRBV7-9	TRBJ1-5	NA	TGTGCCAGCAGCCCCGGTCCTCAGCCCCAGCATTTT	CASSPGPQPQHF
many	TRBV12-3/TRBV12-4	TRBJ1-2	NA	TGTGCCAGTACCTTTACCGGACGTACTAACTATGGCTACACCTTC	CASTFTGRTNYGYTF